The TCR beta chain under discussion was sequenced for a study of blood T cell repertoires in COVID-19. Looked up from germline, CDR1 is LNHDA and CDR2 is SQIVND (reference sequence). This CDR3 region has 16 residues. Trimming left V 1 base short and J 1 base short, with 14 bases between. Generated by immunoSEQ multiplex PCR, the TCRdb table keeps only in-frame clones and is missing some. The top ten hold about 4% of the sample, which has 190,000 or so clones, approximately 88% seen once. The sample taken for sequencing was peripheral blood. V and J are TRBV19 and TRBJ2-7, with D perhaps matching TRBD2 (5 bases). The TCR sequence derives from a woman aged 30 to 39 with acute or convalescent COVID-19. The CDR3 sequence is CASSIVGNVGSYEQYF. The CDR3 DNA is TGTGCCAGTAGTATAGTCGGGAACGTGGGGTCCTACGAGCAGTACTTC.